A selection of T cell receptor beta chains follows, all from one sample in a study of blood T cells in healthy people across ages. TCRdb processed the 5' RACE reads anew with MiXCR; each CDR3 protein has one entry. The profile shows about 1.1 million distinct CDR3 sequences, more than 30% of them singletons. The sequenced sample was blood. Every receptor here comes from a man aged 18 to 30 in good health. CDR3s include the opening cysteine and the closing phenylalanine or tryptophan. Each record gives: D gene, J gene, V gene, clone size, CDR3 DNA, CDR3 protein. A D gene is named only where the DNA matches it firmly. Rows give clone size only sometimes, using once, few, many, or a class for an expanded clone.

d_gene: NA
j_gene: TRBJ2-2
v_gene: TRBV9
abundance: NA
CDR3nt: TGTGCCAGCAGCGGGCTTAACGGGGAGCTGTTTTTT
CDR3aa: CASSGLNGELFF

d_gene: NA
j_gene: TRBJ2-3
v_gene: TRBV4-1
abundance: NA
CDR3nt: TGCGCCAGCAGCCAAGGGGATAGAGATACGCAGTATTTT
CDR3aa: CASSQGDRDTQYF

d_gene: NA
j_gene: TRBJ2-3
v_gene: TRBV20-1
abundance: NA
CDR3nt: TGCAGTGCTGAGATCACAGATACGCAGTATTTT
CDR3aa: CSAEITDTQYF

d_gene: NA
j_gene: TRBJ1-2
v_gene: TRBV20-1
abundance: few
CDR3nt: TGCAGTGCTAGTGACGAAGGGAATGGCGATGGCTACACCTTC
CDR3aa: CSASDEGNGDGYTF

d_gene: NA
j_gene: TRBJ2-6
v_gene: TRBV27
abundance: NA
CDR3nt: TGTGCCAGCACATCATTCTCTGGGGCCAACGTCCTGACTTTC
CDR3aa: CASTSFSGANVLTF

d_gene: NA
j_gene: TRBJ1-6
v_gene: TRBV12-3/TRBV12-4
abundance: few
CDR3nt: TGTGCCAGCACCCTATCCGGGGCGGGAAATTCACCCCTCCACTTT
CDR3aa: CASTLSGAGNSPLHF

d_gene: NA
j_gene: TRBJ1-1
v_gene: TRBV18
abundance: few
CDR3nt: TGTGCCAGCTCACCGCCCCTTGAGAACACTGAAGCTTTCTTT
CDR3aa: CASSPPLENTEAFF

d_gene: TRBD2
j_gene: TRBJ2-2
v_gene: TRBV7-8
abundance: NA
CDR3nt: TGTGCCAGCAGCTTTCCGGCTAGCGGCCATAACACCGGGGAGCTGTTTTTT
CDR3aa: CASSFPASGHNTGELFF

d_gene: TRBD1
j_gene: TRBJ1-2
v_gene: TRBV27
abundance: NA
CDR3nt: TGTGCCAGCAGTTTATCGGGGACAGGGGCCGGCTACACCTTC
CDR3aa: CASSLSGTGAGYTF

d_gene: NA
j_gene: TRBJ2-5
v_gene: TRBV3-1
abundance: NA
CDR3nt: TGTGCCAGCAACAAGGGGGGGAATCAAGAGACCCAGTACTTC
CDR3aa: CASNKGGNQETQYF

d_gene: TRBD1
j_gene: TRBJ2-3
v_gene: TRBV4-3
abundance: NA
CDR3nt: TGCGCCAGCAGCCAAGAACCGTGGCAGGGGGTCGCAGATACGCAGTATTTT
CDR3aa: CASSQEPWQGVADTQYF

d_gene: NA
j_gene: TRBJ2-7
v_gene: TRBV12-3/TRBV12-4
abundance: NA
CDR3nt: TGTGCCAGCAGTTTAGGCGCAGGGTCGAGTGTGTACGAGCAGTACTTC
CDR3aa: CASSLGAGSSVYEQYF